This T cell receptor (beta chain) was recorded in a study of T cells after yellow fever vaccination. The sample holds many counts of this clonotype. TCRdb ran MiXCR on the 5' RACE reads and lists one entry per CDR3 protein. The sample holds tens of thousands of distinct CDR3 sequences; 3.4% are singletons and the top ten take approximately 0.89%. The sequences come from PBMCs, either bulk or a sorted T-cell subset (CD4+, CD8+, memory, or dextramer-sorted; not recorded which), collected approximately 47 days after the first yellow fever vaccination. The TCR comes from a man younger than 30 who received the YFV17D yellow fever vaccine.

CDR3 nucleotides: TGTGCCAGCAGCCCGAGAGGGACAGGGGGGATAGAGCAGTACTTC. It specifies CASSPRGTGGIEQYF. This chain connects TRBV6-5 to TRBJ2-7, with 11 bases that match TRBD1. CDR1 and CDR2 from the germline V gene are MNHEY and SVGAGI. The junction had 11 bases not matched to a gene; V was cut back by 6 bases and J by 7 bases. The CDR3 covers 15 residues.